The present TCR beta chain was sequenced within a study of tumor-infiltrating lymphocytes in localized non-small cell lung cancer. Overall study context: Some samples were collected after neoadjuvant chemotherapy; smokers, never-smokers and several histologies were included. Each patient gave resected tumor and non-adjacent uninvolved lung tissue.

Only in-frame clones appear in the TCRdb table, and some are missing; sequencing was by immunoSEQ multiplex PCR. The sample has some 15,000 clones, around 78% seen once; the top ten hold around 4.9%. The CDR3 runs to 15 residues. With 6 bases clipped from V and 6 bases from J, the junction kept 10 bases outside the gene matches. Germline CDR1 is MNHNY and CDR2 is SVGAGI (reference sequence). This clone occurred a few times. Its antigen remains unidentified. Notes on the study in general: Compared with uninvolved lung, tumors showed higher T cell infiltration by TCRbeta sequencing. Only some patients had TCR sequencing, depending on available tissue.

The sequencing input was lung tumor tissue. The V and J genes are TRBV6-6 and TRBJ1-5; 8 bases line up with TRBD1. The source of this sequence is a human donor with non-small cell lung cancer. Here the CDR3 reads CASSSDRVPGQPQHF. CDR3 sequence (DNA): TGTGCCAGCAGCTCGGACAGGGTACCCGGTCAGCCCCAGCATTTT.